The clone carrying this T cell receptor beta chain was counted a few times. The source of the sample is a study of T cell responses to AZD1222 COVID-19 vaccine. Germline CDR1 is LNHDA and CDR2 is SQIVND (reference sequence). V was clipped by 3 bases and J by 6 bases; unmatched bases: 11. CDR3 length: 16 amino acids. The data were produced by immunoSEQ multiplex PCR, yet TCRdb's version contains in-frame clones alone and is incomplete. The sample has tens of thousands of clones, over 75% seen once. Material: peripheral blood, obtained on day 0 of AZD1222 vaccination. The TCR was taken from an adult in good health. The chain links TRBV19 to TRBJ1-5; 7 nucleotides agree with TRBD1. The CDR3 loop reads CASSIAWGQRPQPQHF. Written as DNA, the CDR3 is TGTGCCAGTAGTATCGCTTGGGGACAGAGACCTCAGCCCCAGCATTTT.